This TCR beta chain was retrieved from a study of blood T cell repertoires in COVID-19. CDR1 and CDR2 (germline): MDHEN, SYDVKM. The junction had 2 bases not matched to a gene; V was cut back by 5 bases and J by 1 base. This CDR3 region has 14 residues. Study processing details: Amplification with reference gene primers provided the estimates of nucleated cell counts. Sequencing used immunoSEQ multiplex PCR; TCRdb keeps in-frame clones, though not all of them. The V and J calls and clone size were taken over from that table, and D and trimming were inferred from the DNA. The top ten hold just under 2% of the sample, which has over 110,000 clones, roughly 79% seen once.

V and J are TRBV28 and TRBJ2-3; TRBD2 agrees at 8 bases. Sequencing used peripheral blood. This TCR was recovered from a woman aged 55 to 70 with acute or convalescent COVID-19. CDR3 sequence reads: CASSRAGGTDTQYF. CDR3 nucleotide sequence: TGTGCCAGCAGTCGAGCGGGAGGCACAGATACGCAGTATTTT.